This T cell receptor (beta chain) was recorded in a study of cytomegalovirus exposure and HLA in healthy donors. PCR used 60 Vbeta primers and 13 Jbeta primers. Measured with immunoSEQ multiplex PCR; TCRdb has only the in-frame clones, and not every one. In the table there are fewer than 180,000 clones, about four fifths of which are singletons. The sequence was obtained from a man in his forties or fifties in good health and CMV-seropositive. The specimen was PBMCs.

CDR3 in DNA: TGCGCCAGCAGCTTGGGGGACAGCACTAACTATGGCTACACCTTC. This sequence encodes CASSLGDSTNYGYTF. This chain links TRBV5-1 with TRBJ1-2; 7 bases match TRBD1. The germline gives CDR1 SGHRS, CDR2 YFSETQ. This CDR3 spans 15 amino acids. Losses at the gene ends were 0 bases for V and 0 bases for J; bases not matched to a gene: 2.